This TCR beta chain was sequenced during a study of molecular identifiers for immune sequencing clone quantification. The V gene's germline CDR1 is SGHNT and CDR2 YENEEA. The CDR3 is 15 amino acids. V was cut by 4 bases and J by 1 base, with 8 bases left in between. This clonotype was recorded many times. TCRdb re-derived calls from the PCR reads in MiXCR, one entry per CDR3 protein. Among tens of thousands of distinct CDR3 sequences, about a fifth were seen once, and the ten largest hold about 1.5%. This chain uses TRBV11-3 with TRBJ2-6; D uncertain. Specimen: naive CD8+ T cells from blood, with Jurkat cell RNA spiked in. The subset is: FACS-sorted CD8+CD4-CCR7+CD45RA+ naive T cells. This receptor was obtained from a human donor in good health. Some libraries in this study had Jurkat cell RNA spiked in. CDR3 protein: CASSSVSSGANVLTF. The CDR3 DNA is TGTGCCAGCAGCTCAGTGAGTTCTGGGGCCAACGTCCTGACTTTC.